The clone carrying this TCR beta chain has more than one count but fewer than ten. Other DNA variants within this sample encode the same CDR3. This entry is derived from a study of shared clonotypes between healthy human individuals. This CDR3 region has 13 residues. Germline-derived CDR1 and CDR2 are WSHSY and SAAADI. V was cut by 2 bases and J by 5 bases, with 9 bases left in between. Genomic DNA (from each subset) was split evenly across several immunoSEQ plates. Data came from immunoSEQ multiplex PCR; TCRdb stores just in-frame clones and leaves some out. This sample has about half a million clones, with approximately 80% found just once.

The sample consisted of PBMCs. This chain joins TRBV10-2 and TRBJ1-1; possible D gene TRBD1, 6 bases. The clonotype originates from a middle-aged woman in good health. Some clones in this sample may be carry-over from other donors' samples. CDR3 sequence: CASSEQGRTEAFF. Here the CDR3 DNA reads TGCGCCAGCAGTGAGCAGGGGAGGACTGAAGCTTTCTTT.